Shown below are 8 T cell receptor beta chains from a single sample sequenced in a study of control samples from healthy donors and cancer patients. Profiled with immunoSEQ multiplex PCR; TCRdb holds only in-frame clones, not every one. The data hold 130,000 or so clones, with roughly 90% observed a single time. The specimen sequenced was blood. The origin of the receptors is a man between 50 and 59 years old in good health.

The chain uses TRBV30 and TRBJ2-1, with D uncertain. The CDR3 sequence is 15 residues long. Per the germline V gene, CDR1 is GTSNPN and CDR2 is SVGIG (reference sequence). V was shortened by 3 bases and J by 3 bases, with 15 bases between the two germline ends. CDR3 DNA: TGTGCCTGGAGGGCAGCAACCTTCTACTACAATGAGCAGTTCTTC. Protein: CAWRAATFYYNEQFF.

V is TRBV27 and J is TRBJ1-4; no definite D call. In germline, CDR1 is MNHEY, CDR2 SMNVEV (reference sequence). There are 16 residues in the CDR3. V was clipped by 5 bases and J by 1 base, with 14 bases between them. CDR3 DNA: TGTGCCAGCAGTCCCCCCGGTGGGGTAACTAATGAAAAACTGTTTTTT. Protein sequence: CASSPPGGVTNEKLFF. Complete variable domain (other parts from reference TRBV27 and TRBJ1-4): EAQVTQNPRYLITVTGKKLTVTCSQNMNHEYMSWYRQDPGLGLRQIYYSMNVEVTDKGDVPEGYKVSRKEKRNFPLILESPSPNQTSLYFCASSPPGGVTNEKLFFGSGTQLSVL.

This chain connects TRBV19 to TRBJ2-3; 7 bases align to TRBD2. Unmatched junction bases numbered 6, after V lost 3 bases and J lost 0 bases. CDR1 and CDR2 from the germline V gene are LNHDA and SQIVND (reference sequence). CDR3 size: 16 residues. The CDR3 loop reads CASSMGGYPSTDTQYF. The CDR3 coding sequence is TGTGCCAGTAGTATGGGGGGGTACCCTAGCACAGATACGCAGTATTTT.

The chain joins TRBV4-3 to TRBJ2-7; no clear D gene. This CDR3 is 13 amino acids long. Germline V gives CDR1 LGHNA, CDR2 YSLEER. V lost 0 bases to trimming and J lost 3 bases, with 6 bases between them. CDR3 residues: CASSQDLVYEQYF. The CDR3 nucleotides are TGCGCCAGCAGCCAAGATCTTGTCTACGAGCAGTACTTC.

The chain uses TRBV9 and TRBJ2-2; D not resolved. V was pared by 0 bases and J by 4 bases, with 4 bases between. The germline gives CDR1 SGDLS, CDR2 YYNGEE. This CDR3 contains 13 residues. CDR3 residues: CASSVGSTGELFF. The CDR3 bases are TGTGCCAGCAGCGTAGGCAGCACCGGGGAGCTGTTTTTT.

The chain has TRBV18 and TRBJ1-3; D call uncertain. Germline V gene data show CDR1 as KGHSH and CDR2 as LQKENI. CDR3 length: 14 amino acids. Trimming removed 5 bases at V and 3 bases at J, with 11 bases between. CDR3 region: CASSSPVGGNTIYF. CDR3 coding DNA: TGTGCCAGCTCAAGCCCGGTCGGTGGAAACACCATATATTTT.

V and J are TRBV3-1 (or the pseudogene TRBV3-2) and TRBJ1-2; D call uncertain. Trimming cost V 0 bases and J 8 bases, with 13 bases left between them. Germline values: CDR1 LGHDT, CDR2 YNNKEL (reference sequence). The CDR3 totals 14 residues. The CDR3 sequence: CASSQDEGAGGYTF. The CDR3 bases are TGTGCCAGCAGCCAAGATGAAGGCGCGGGGGGCTACACCTTC.

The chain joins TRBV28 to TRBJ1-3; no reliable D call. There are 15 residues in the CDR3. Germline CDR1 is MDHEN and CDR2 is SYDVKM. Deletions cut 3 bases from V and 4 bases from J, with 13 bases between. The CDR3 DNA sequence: TGTGCCAGCAGTTTTCGGGGATTCACCGGAAACACCATATATTTT. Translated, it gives CASSFRGFTGNTIYF.